This TCR beta chain stems from a study of blood T cell repertoires in COVID-19. The wider study: The United States, Italy and Spain provided the acute and convalescent COVID-19 samples. T cells, B-cell-depleted T cells, or PBMCs provided the cDNA or gDNA that served as material.

CDR3 size: 14 residues. Germline V gene sequence: CDR1 SGHTA, CDR2 FQGNSA. J lost 5 bases, V lost 1 base, and 1 base had no gene match. As handled by the study authors: Reference gene primers were amplified, and this amplification served to estimate nucleated cell counts. The assay was immunoSEQ multiplex PCR, and TCRdb's table has in-frame clones only and misses some. V, J and clone size are those of that table, while D and trimming were read from the DNA. The table has about 170,000 clones, approximately 87% seen once. The sequenced material came from peripheral blood. The V gene is TRBV7-2, the J gene TRBJ2-2; 7 positions agree with TRBD1. The clonotype was recovered from a man aged 18 to 30 with active or convalescent COVID-19. CDR3 protein: CASSLDRGTGELFF. CDR3 DNA: TGTGCCAGCAGCTTAGACAGGGGAACCGGGGAGCTGTTTTTT.